These T cell receptor beta chains were read from a single sample in a study of blood T cell repertoires in COVID-19. TCRdb's table, derived via immunoSEQ multiplex PCR, lists solely in-frame clones and lacks some. The sample has 200,000 to 250,000 clones; nearly 90% are singletons. Sequenced input: PBMCs or T cells enriched from blood (not recorded which). The receptors were sampled from a man in his thirties or forties who had recovered from COVID-19. CDR3s include the opening cysteine and the closing phenylalanine or tryptophan.

>TRBV3-1/TRBV3-2|TRBJ2-6
CASSPTGANVLTF
>TRBV27|TRBJ2-7
CASRPTSGLSYEQYF
>TRBV7-9|TRBJ2-1
CASSPDRNNPTFF
>TRBV5-3|TRBJ1-1
CARSLGRGGAEAFF
>TRBV28|TRBJ2-7
CASRPPGSRYEQYF
>TRBV30|TRBJ1-2
CAGLIRNGYTF
>TRBV4-2|TRBJ1-2
CASSLGQGGNYGYTF
>TRBV5-5|TRBJ2-7
CASSPGGYEQYF
>TRBV12-3/TRBV12-4|TRBJ1-5
CASSAGVEQPQHF
>TRBV7-9|TRBJ1-1
CASSAPWEGISTEAFF
>TRBV28|TRBJ1-5
CASSARQGLNQPQHF
>TRBV5-1|TRBJ2-2
CASSLSTGGTGELFF
>TRBV11-2|TRBJ2-5
CASSLEGGTAQETQYF
>TRBV28|TRBJ2-4
CASSLGASGQAKNIQYF
>TRBV7-2|TRBJ1-3
CASSFHRGLNTIYF
>TRBV3-1/TRBV3-2|TRBJ2-7
CASSQTGVEQYF
>TRBV9|TRBJ2-7
CASSVGLAGGQTEQYF
>TRBV10-2|TRBJ2-7
CASSDLGQGQYF
>TRBV28|TRBJ1-2
CASVETGSYTF
>TRBV11-2|TRBJ2-3
CASSLDPAPLRTDTQYF
>TRBV7-9|TRBJ1-1
CASSFPTDEAFF
>TRBV28|TRBJ2-7
CASSREPYEQYF
>TRBV29-1|TRBJ1-5
CSVQTGNSQPQHF
>TRBV5-1|TRBJ2-7
CASSLVGQDEQYF
>TRBV3-1/TRBV3-2|TRBJ1-1
CASSHIRKPGQIRSTEAFF
>TRBV5-6|TRBJ2-7
CASSLVSYEQYF
>TRBV11-3|TRBJ1-1
CASSPKSTEAFF
>TRBV30|TRBJ1-6
CAWSEPFRVTLHF
>TRBV2|TRBJ2-1
CANTRDRVVNEQFF
>TRBV7-2|TRBJ2-2
CASSQGWGENTGELFF
>TRBV28|TRBJ1-5
CASSFSSNQPQHF
>TRBV7-2|TRBJ2-5
CASSLAGGTAWAQYF
>TRBV9|TRBJ2-7
CASSVGIGTYEQYF
>TRBV29-1|TRBJ1-1
CSVEDQGANTEAFF
>TRBV28|TRBJ2-7
CASSSASSGSILRGQYF
>TRBV10-3|TRBJ2-2
CAIRTQLADTGELFF
>TRBV5-1|TRBJ1-3
CASSPNPDRGGNTIYF
>TRBV6-5|TRBJ1-5
CASSAGRNNQPQHF
>TRBV4-3|TRBJ1-2
CASSDTTGTNYGYTF
>TRBV7-9|TRBJ2-1
CASSSTSGGKIFEQFF
>TRBV19|TRBJ2-1
CASSIEGAGNEQFF
>TRBV7-6|TRBJ2-1
CASSFSSSYNEQFF
>TRBV7-9|TRBJ1-5
CASSFTGQGNNQPQHF
>TRBV7-9|TRBJ1-1
CASSLGGLTEAFF
>TRBV28|TRBJ2-7
CASRINFSYEQYF
>TRBV23-1|TRBJ1-5
CASSRGVRGGQPQHF
>TRBV19|TRBJ2-1
CASSVSDNEQFF
>TRBV4-1|TRBJ1-2
CASSQPVRGKYGYTF
>TRBV12-3/TRBV12-4|TRBJ2-7
CASKETVSYEQYF
>TRBV27|TRBJ2-1
CASSETGAAYNEQFF
>TRBV7-9|TRBJ2-3
CASSPFSSGTGGTDTQYF
>TRBV12-3/TRBV12-4|TRBJ2-2
CASSSSGELFF
>TRBV11-2|TRBJ2-1
CASSLRSHPQGNEQFF
>TRBV30|TRBJ1-1
CAWSSQPIERVFGAFF